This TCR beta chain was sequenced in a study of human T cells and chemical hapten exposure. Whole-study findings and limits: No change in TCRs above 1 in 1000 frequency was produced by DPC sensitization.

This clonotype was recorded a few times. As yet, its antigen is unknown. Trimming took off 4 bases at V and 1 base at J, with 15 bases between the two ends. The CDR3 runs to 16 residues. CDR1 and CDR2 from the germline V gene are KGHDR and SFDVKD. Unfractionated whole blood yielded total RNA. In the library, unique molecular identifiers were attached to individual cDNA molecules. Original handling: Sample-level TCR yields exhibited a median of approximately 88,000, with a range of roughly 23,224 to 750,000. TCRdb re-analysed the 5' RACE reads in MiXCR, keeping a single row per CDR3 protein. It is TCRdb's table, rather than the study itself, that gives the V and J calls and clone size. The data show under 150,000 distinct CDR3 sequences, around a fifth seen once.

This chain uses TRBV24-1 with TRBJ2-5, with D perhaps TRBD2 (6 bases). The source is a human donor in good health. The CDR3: CATSDRRREFQETQYF. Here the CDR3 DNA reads TGTGCCACCAGTGACCGCCGCCGGGAGTTCCAAGAGACCCAGTACTTC.